The 21 T cell receptor beta chains given below trace back to one sample, sequenced in a study of regulatory T cells in long-lasting Graves disease. The time point: newly diagnosed GD, antithyroid drugs for less than 3 months. From RNA extracted from PBMCs, the TCR library was made. Sequencing libraries for TCR beta were prepared with iRepertoire HTBI primers and Arm-PCR of CDR3 regions. TCRdb re-called the multiplex PCR reads through MiXCR, storing one row per CDR3 protein. This table has 600,000 to 650,000 distinct CDR3 sequences, roughly 15% appearing once. The same specimen was also included in a second study, on T cells in Graves' hyperthyroidism and ophthalmopathy.

The input for sequencing was peripheral blood mononuclear cells (PBMCs), taken at new diagnosis, from a patient treated with antithyroid drugs. These receptors were obtained from a woman in her 30s with Graves disease.

The chain couples TRBV20-1 to TRBJ2-1, with 8 bases aligning to TRBD2. The J segment lost 9 bases and the V segment lost 5 bases, leaving 9 bases of the junction unmatched. In germline, CDR1 is DFQATT, CDR2 SNEGSKA (reference sequence). This CDR3 has 13 residues. In nucleotides, the CDR3 is TGCAGTGCTGCGGGAGGCTTATTTTCTGAGCAGTTCTTC. Its protein is CSAAGGLFSEQFF.

V gene TRBV7-3 combines with J gene TRBJ2-2, with D maybe TRBD2 (6 bases). This CDR3 has 15 amino acids. Germline loops: CDR1 SGHTA, CDR2 FQGTGA. V was cut by 0 bases and J by 6 bases, with 11 bases left in between. The CDR3 DNA reads TGTGCCAGCAGCTTAACTAGCGGTGGGGCCGGGGAGCTGTTTTTT. Translated, it gives CASSLTSGGAGELFF. The entire variable domain, with the rest obtained from reference TRBV7-3 and TRBJ2-2, is as follows: GAGVSQTPSNKVTEKGKYVELRCDPISGHTALYWYRQSLGQGPEFLIYFQGTGAADDSGLPNDRFFAVRPEGSVSTLKIQRTERGDSAVYLCASSLTSGGAGELFFGEGSRLTVL.

The chain recombines TRBV19 with TRBJ2-1; TRBD1 aligns across 8 bases. In germline, CDR1 is LNHDA, CDR2 SQIVND (reference sequence). CDR3 length: 16 amino acids. V lost 5 bases to trimming and J lost 3 bases; unmatched junction nucleotides: 9. The CDR3 loop reads CASSSRSGGGYNEQFF. DNA of the CDR3: TGTGCCAGTAGTTCCCGTTCAGGGGGCGGCTACAATGAGCAGTTCTTC.

The chain recombines TRBV6-2 or TRBV6-3 with TRBJ2-7, with 8 bases matching TRBD1. The CDR3 runs to 15 residues. The germline V gene encodes CDR1 MNHEY and CDR2 SVGEGT. J was trimmed by 3 bases and V by 0 bases; bases with no gene match: 4. The CDR3 protein is CASSYSGTGNYEQYF. The CDR3 nucleotides are TGTGCCAGCAGTTACTCCGGGACAGGAAACTACGAGCAGTACTTC.

This clonotype has a handful of counts. The V gene is TRBV29-1, the J gene TRBJ2-7; D unresolved. The CDR3 has 12 amino acids. Germline loops: CDR1 SQVTM, CDR2 ANQGSEA. V shed 4 bases and J shed 4 bases, with 11 bases lying between them. The CDR3 loop is CSVARKDYEQYF. The CDR3 bases are TGCAGCGTTGCACGGAAGGATTACGAGCAGTACTTC.

A note on this clonotype: This may arise from a read error, as a much more abundant clone is one base away. J is TRBJ1-3 and V is TRBV12-3 or TRBV12-4; D ambiguous. The CDR3 has 14 residues. The CDR3 here is CANSLTVPGNTIYF. DNA for the CDR3: TGTGCCAACAGTCTCACAGTTCCGGGAAACACCATATATTTT.

In this sample, this clonotype turned up a few times. The chain recombines TRBV28 with TRBJ1-5; D is possibly TRBD1 (6 bases). CDR1 is MDHEN, CDR2 SYDVKM, per germline. The CDR3 runs to 14 residues. Trimming cost V 4 bases and J 8 bases, with 15 bases left between them. The chain's CDR3 is CASSYDRTSKPQHF. CDR3 coding DNA: TGTGCCAGCAGTTATGACAGGACCAGTAAGCCCCAGCATTTT.

This clonotype came up many times. This chain joins TRBV2 and TRBJ2-7, with D perhaps assigned TRBD1 or TRBD2 (5 bases each). Per the germline V gene, CDR1 is SNHLY and CDR2 is FYNNEI. The CDR3 runs 14 residues. V lost 7 bases, J lost 0 bases, and 13 bases lay in between. CDR3 loop: CASKRDVSSYEQYF. CDR3 DNA: TGTGCCAGCAAACGGGACGTGAGCTCCTACGAGCAGTACTTC.

The chain recombines TRBV29-1 with TRBJ2-1; 7 nucleotides line up with TRBD1. The CDR3 consists of 16 residues. V shed 2 bases, J shed 1 base, and the junction held 8 bases outside the gene matches. Germline CDR1 is SQVTM and CDR2 is ANQGSEA. CDR3 sequence: CSVEPLRQGSYNEQFF. CDR3 DNA sequence: TGCAGCGTTGAACCTCTGAGACAGGGATCCTACAATGAGCAGTTCTTC.

This clonotype was recorded many times. The chain joins TRBV6-1 to TRBJ1-1; D is unresolved. CDR3 size: 15 residues. The V gene lost 6 bases and the J gene lost 1 base, with 15 bases spanning the gap. Germline CDR1 reads MNHNS; CDR2 reads SASEGT. The CDR3 region has the DNA TGTGCCAGCAGGTCCACTCTTGGAGGGAACACTGAAGCTTTCTTT. Translation: CASRSTLGGNTEAFF.

The rearrangement uses TRBV9 and TRBJ1-2; no clear D gene. The CDR3 loop spans 15 amino acids. V shed 5 bases and J shed 1 base, with 15 bases lying between them. The germline V gene encodes CDR1 SGDLS and CDR2 YYNGEE. The CDR3: CASRQFQDGNYGYTF. In nucleotides, the CDR3 is TGTGCCAGCAGACAATTTCAGGACGGTAACTATGGCTACACCTTC.

The sample holds many counts of this clonotype. V and J are TRBV28 and TRBJ1-3; no reliable D call. The CDR3 contains 13 residues. Between the trimmed V and J ends, which lost 4 bases and 0 bases, there was a span of 4 bases. Germline V lookup: CDR1 MDHEN, CDR2 SYDVKM. CDR3 nucleotides: TGTGCCAGCAGTTCCTACTCTGGAAACACCATATATTTT. Translated, it gives CASSSYSGNTIYF. Supplemented by reference TRBV28 and TRBJ1-3, the full variable domain reads DVKVTQSSRYLVKRTGEKVFLECVQDMDHENMFWYRQDPGLGLRLIYFSYDVKMKEKGDIPEGYSVSREKKERFSLILESASTNQTSMYLCASSSYSGNTIYFGEGSWLTVV.

This clonotype was counted ten times or more. This rearrangement joins TRBV11-2 to TRBJ2-1; 8 bases are a match to TRBD2. This CDR3 contains 19 residues. V trimming: 5 bases; J trimming: 0 bases; junction bases outside the gene matches: 15. The germline gives CDR1 SGHAT, CDR2 FQNNGV. The CDR3 loop is CASSPLSGRPLSSYNEQFF. For the CDR3, the DNA is TGTGCCAGCAGCCCGTTGAGCGGGAGACCATTGAGCTCCTACAATGAGCAGTTCTTC.

The rearrangement links TRBV29-1 to TRBJ2-5; 13 nucleotides line up with TRBD2. The CDR3 covers 15 residues. The V gene end was trimmed by 4 bases and the J gene end by 6 bases; junction bases not matched to a gene: 8. Germline CDR1 and CDR2: SQVTM and ANQGSEA. This CDR3 reads CSVGRTSGSLKTQYF. The CDR3 DNA reads as TGCAGCGTTGGAAGGACTAGCGGGAGTCTGAAGACCCAGTACTTC.

The genes are TRBV6-2 or TRBV6-3 and TRBJ2-3; 7 positions match TRBD2. The CDR3 totals 14 residues. CDR1 is MNHEY and CDR2 is SVGEGT in the germline V gene. With 5 bases clipped from V and 4 bases from J, the junction kept 6 bases outside the gene matches. Written as DNA, the CDR3 is TGTGCCAGCAGTGAGCCGAGCGGGGCAGATACGCAGTATTTT. Amino acid sequence: CASSEPSGADTQYF.

The sample holds a few counts of this clonotype. V usage is TRBV29-1 and J usage is TRBJ2-7; perhaps TRBD2 as D (6 bases). Between the trimmed V and J ends, which lost 5 bases and 0 bases, there was a span of 11 bases. The CDR3 contains 13 residues. Germline lookup yields CDR1 SQVTM and CDR2 ANQGSEA. CDR3 nucleotide sequence: TGCAGCGTTCGCCGGGACTCCTCCTACGAGCAGTACTTC. Amino acids: CSVRRDSSYEQYF.

This chain uses TRBV20-1 with TRBJ1-2; D not resolved. V lost 0 bases to trimming and J lost 4 bases, with 30 bases between them. Germline loops: CDR1 DFQATT, CDR2 SNEGSKA (reference sequence). CDR3 length: 20 amino acids. CDR3 sequence (DNA): TGCAGTGCTAGAGATGGGGAAGGAAAACGCCATTACTTTGCCCGCTATGGCTACACCTTC. This gives the protein CSARDGEGKRHYFARYGYTF.

CDR3 amino acids: CASSRDSLNQPQHF. CDR3 nucleotides: TGTGCCAGCAGCCGCGACAGCCTCAATCAGCCCCAGCATTTT. This rearrangement joins TRBV28 to TRBJ1-5; D may be TRBD1 (5 bases). The CDR3 consists of 14 residues. The V end was cut by 6 bases, the J end by 3 bases, with 12 bases between. Germline CDR1 is MDHEN and CDR2 is SYDVKM.

This clonotype was seen repeatedly, ten times or more. V is TRBV3-1 and J is TRBJ1-1, with D possibly TRBD1 on 5 matching bases. This CDR3 contains 12 residues. Germline V gene data show CDR1 as LGHDT and CDR2 as YNNKEL (reference sequence). Deletions cut 5 bases from V and 8 bases from J, with 12 bases between. CDR3 protein: CASSVRPGEAFF. CDR3 coding DNA: TGTGCCAGCAGCGTCCGTCCAGGGGAAGCTTTCTTT.

This rearrangement joins TRBV6-5 to TRBJ2-2; 7 nucleotides line up with TRBD1. Germline lookup yields CDR1 MNHEY and CDR2 SVGAGI. V lost 4 bases and J lost 1; bases outside the gene matches: 12. The CDR3 spans 18 residues. DNA of the CDR3: TGTGCCAGCAGTTCATTTTTCACAGGGGATTGGAACACCGGGGAGCTGTTTTTT. Its protein product is CASSSFFTGDWNTGELFF.

This clonotype has ten or more counts. V usage is TRBV7-2 and J usage is TRBJ2-7; the D call may be TRBD1 or TRBD2 (6 bases each). Germline V lookup: CDR1 SGHTA, CDR2 FQGNSA. The CDR3 consists of 15 residues. V was trimmed by 4 bases and J by 3 bases, leaving 16 bases between them. CDR3 sequence (DNA): TGTGCCAGCAGCTATCAGGGGATTAGCGGCTACGAGCAGTACTTC. It yields the protein CASSYQGISGYEQYF.